Presented here are 2 T cell receptor beta chains from one specimen sequenced in a study of T cells in Graves' hyperthyroidism and ophthalmopathy. Amplified TCR beta CDR3 regions came from RNA transcripts. HTBI primers were the set used in a first-round RT-PCR of the TCR CDR3. In TCRdb, the multiplex PCR reads were re-called with MiXCR into one record per CDR3 protein. Of 90,000 to 120,000 distinct CDR3 sequences detected, 16% appear once; the ten largest clones hold roughly 40%. The sample comprised blood. These receptor sequences come from a woman aged 45-59 years with Graves' hyperthyroidism.

This clonotype was recorded at least ten times. This chain links TRBV9 with TRBJ2-1; TRBD2 matches 8 bases. Per the germline V gene, CDR1 is SGDLS and CDR2 is YYNGEE. Trimming removed 0 bases from V and 3 bases from J; junction bases left unmatched: 2. The CDR3 is 15 amino acids. CDR3 in amino acids: CASSVGSGNYNEQFF. The CDR3 DNA follows: TGTGCCAGCAGCGTAGGTAGCGGGAACTACAATGAGCAGTTCTTC.

In its sample, this clonotype was seen a few times. V usage is TRBV4-1 and J usage is TRBJ1-5; maybe TRBD1 (5 bases). Germline lookup yields CDR1 MGHRA and CDR2 YSYEKL. The CDR3 sequence is 15 residues long. Trimming shortened V by 8 bases and J by 2 bases, and 16 bases separated the two germline ends. The DNA of the CDR3 is TGCGCCAGCCAGCGAACAGGCGGTGGCAATCAGCCCCAGCATTTT. Translating gives CASQRTGGGNQPQHF.